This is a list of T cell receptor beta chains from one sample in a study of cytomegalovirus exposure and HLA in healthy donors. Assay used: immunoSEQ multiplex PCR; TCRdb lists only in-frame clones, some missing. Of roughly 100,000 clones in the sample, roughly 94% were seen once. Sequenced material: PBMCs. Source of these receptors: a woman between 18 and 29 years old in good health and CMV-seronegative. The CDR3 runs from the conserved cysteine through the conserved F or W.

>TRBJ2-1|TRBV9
CASSTSRDPGQGAWDEQFF
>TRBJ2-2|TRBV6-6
CASTGDSNTGELFF
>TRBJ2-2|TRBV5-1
CASSLAGGAEPDTGELFF
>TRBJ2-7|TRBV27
CASSLSEGMAVQYF
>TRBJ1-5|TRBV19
CASSLATGVNQPQHF
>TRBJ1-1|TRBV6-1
CASSPGQMNTEAFF
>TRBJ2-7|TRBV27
CASSLSIGGGNEQYF
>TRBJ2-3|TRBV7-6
CASSLAGLAISGADTQYF
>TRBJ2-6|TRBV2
CASTERGTGANVLTF
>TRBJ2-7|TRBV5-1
CASSPGLAGGHEQYF
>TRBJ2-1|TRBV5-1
CASSLEGGNNEQFF
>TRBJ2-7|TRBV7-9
CASSLEGHHPLYEQYF
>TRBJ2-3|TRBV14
CASSHRLDTQYF
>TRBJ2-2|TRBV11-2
CASSPGLAGVSGELFF
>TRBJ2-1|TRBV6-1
CASSELLTSSEQFF
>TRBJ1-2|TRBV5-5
CASSPGGQGRGYTF
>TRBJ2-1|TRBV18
CASSPSRGSYNEQFF
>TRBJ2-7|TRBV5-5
CASSLQGGYEQYF
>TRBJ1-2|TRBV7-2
CASSSNYGYTF
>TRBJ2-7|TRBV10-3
CAAAGTSGRAYEQYF
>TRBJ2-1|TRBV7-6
CASSPRDYTNEQFF
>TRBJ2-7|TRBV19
CASSVGTPYEQYF
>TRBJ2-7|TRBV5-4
CASSLRLAGVHEQYF
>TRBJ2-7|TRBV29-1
CSVGKGAPEQYF
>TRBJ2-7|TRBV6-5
CASSFLPASSYEQYF
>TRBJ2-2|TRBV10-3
CAATASGVSNTGELFF
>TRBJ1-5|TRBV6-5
CASNPRGVNQPQHF
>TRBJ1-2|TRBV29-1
CSDSGEYGYTF
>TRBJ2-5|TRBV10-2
CASLLAGGDTQYF
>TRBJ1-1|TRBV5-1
CASSPPGGAPTEAFF
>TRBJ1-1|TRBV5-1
CASSLTGAPPNTEAFF